This T cell receptor beta chain is from a study of T cell responses to AZD1222 COVID-19 vaccine. Broader study findings: After the peak T cell response, and only then, were repertoires sampled. Along spike, vaccine-associated CD4 TCRs were found throughout, with dominance at 160-218 and 743-854. Nearly half of spike-specific TCRs reportedly target variant regions that are unmutated in the B.1.351 and B.1.1.7 variants.

This CDR3 has 13 amino acids. J lost 7 bases, V lost 4 bases, and 3 bases had no gene match. Germline assignment: CDR1 SEHNR and CDR2 FQNEAQ (reference sequence). A note on this clone: Its specificity is unknown.

The table came from immunoSEQ multiplex PCR; TCRdb's copy has only in-frame clones and leaves some out. The sample comprises 100,000 to 150,000 clones, less than 90% of which are singletons, and around 30% rests with the top ten. The rearrangement links TRBV7-9 to TRBJ2-2; 7 bases agree with TRBD2. The source is an adult in good health. The sample in question was peripheral blood, obtained on day 0 of AZD1222 vaccination. The DNA of the CDR3 is TGTGCCAGCAGCTCAAGGGAGGGCGGGGAGCTGTTTTTT. Amino acid sequence: CASSSREGGELFF.